These 32 T cell receptor beta chains were all obtained from the same sample, sequenced in a study of cytomegalovirus exposure and HLA in healthy donors. Researchers ran the PCR with 60 Vbeta and 13 Jbeta primers. Sequenced by immunoSEQ multiplex PCR; TCRdb stores in-frame clones only, minus some. The sample holds 120,000 or so clones, over 70% seen once. Input material: PBMCs. The receptor source for this set is a woman in her forties or fifties in good health and CMV-seronegative.

This chain joins TRBV6-1 and TRBJ1-3; tentatively, D is TRBD1 (5 bases). The germline V gene has CDR1 MNHNS and CDR2 SASEGT. Trimming shortened V by 6 bases and J by 2 bases, and 14 bases separated the two germline ends. CDR3 length equals 15 residues. The CDR3 bases are TGTGCCAGCAGCGGCACCGACAGAACTGGAAACACCATATATTTT. This sequence encodes CASSGTDRTGNTIYF.

The J gene is TRBJ2-7, the V gene TRBV2; 9 bases line up with TRBD2. Trimming cost V 9 bases and J 2 bases; bases outside gene matches: 8. This CDR3 is built from 14 residues. In germline, CDR1 is SNHLY, CDR2 FYNNEI. The chain's CDR3 is CARGRLAETYEQYF. The DNA for the CDR3 is TGTGCCAGGGGTAGACTAGCGGAGACCTACGAGCAGTACTTC.

The J gene is TRBJ1-1, the V gene TRBV27; D gene ambiguous. The germline V gene has CDR1 MNHEY and CDR2 SMNVEV (reference sequence). The CDR3 covers 14 residues. Trimming took off 2 bases at V and 8 bases at J, with 15 bases between the two ends. CDR3 region: CASSLSGLTTEAFF. DNA for the CDR3: TGTGCCAGCAGTTTAAGCGGATTGACGACAGAAGCTTTCTTT.

The chain joins TRBV29-1 to TRBJ2-5; 7 bases map to TRBD2. Germline V gene data show CDR1 as SQVTM and CDR2 as ANQGSEA. There are 14 residues in the CDR3. The trim removed 4 bases at V and 5 bases at J, leaving 10 bases unmatched. The CDR3 here is CSVATSTLWETQYF. The CDR3 bases are TGCAGCGTTGCGACTAGCACCCTATGGGAGACCCAGTACTTC.

About this clone: Germline is not matched at one junction end, which may reflect a read error. J is TRBJ2-1 and V is TRBV29-1, with D possibly matching TRBD2 (6 bases). The CDR3 is 13 residues long. Germline V gene data show CDR1 as SQVTM and CDR2 as ANQGSEA. CDR3 residues: CNVILADYNEQFF. DNA for the CDR3: TGCAACGTTATATTAGCGGACTACAATGAGCAGTTCTTC.

The chain recombines TRBV11-1 with TRBJ2-5; 9 nucleotides align to TRBD2. Per the germline V gene, CDR1 is SGHAT and CDR2 is FQDESV (reference sequence). The V gene end was trimmed by 4 bases and the J gene end by 4 bases; junction bases not matched to a gene: 10. The CDR3 is 16 amino acids. DNA for the CDR3: TGTGCCAGCAGCTCTGAACTACCAGCGGGAGGAGAGACCCAGTACTTC. Amino acid sequence: CASSSELPAGGETQYF.

The chain carries TRBV28 and TRBJ2-7; TRBD2 matches at 7 bases. The J segment lost 1 base and the V segment lost 3 bases, leaving 6 bases of the junction unmatched. The CDR3 sequence is 15 residues long. Germline values: CDR1 MDHEN, CDR2 SYDVKM. CDR3 in amino acids: CASSFAAAGSYEQYF. CDR3 nucleotides: TGTGCCAGCAGTTTTGCGGCAGCGGGGTCCTACGAGCAGTACTTC.

The V and J genes are TRBV27 and TRBJ2-1, with 9 nucleotides matching TRBD2. The ends lost 5 bases at V and 3 bases at J; junction bases unmatched: 8. The length of the CDR3 is 16 residues. Germline V gene lookup returns CDR1 MNHEY and CDR2 SMNVEV (reference sequence). The chain's CDR3 is CASSPRSGSVYNEQFF. The CDR3 DNA follows: TGTGCCAGCAGTCCCCGTAGCGGGAGTGTCTACAATGAGCAGTTCTTC.

J is TRBJ2-5 and V is TRBV18; 8 bases map to TRBD2. This CDR3 has 13 amino acids. V lost 3 bases and J lost 4; bases outside the gene matches: 1. The V gene's germline CDR1 is KGHSH and CDR2 LQKENI. The CDR3 region is CASSPLAGETQYF. CDR3 bases: TGTGCCAGCTCACCGCTAGCGGGAGAGACCCAGTACTTC.

V gene TRBV1 combines with J gene TRBJ2-3; TRBD2, the table's D call, lacks a check against the DNA. TRBV1 is noted as a pseudogene. The CDR3 is 15 amino acids. For the CDR3, the DNA is TGCACCAGCAGCCAAAGGTTCCGACTCACAGATACGCAGTATTTT. As protein: CTSSQRFRLTDTQYF.

This clone has just a few counts. The CDR3 DNA follows: TGTGCCAGCTCACCGAGACTAGCGTTCGATGAGCAGTTCTTC. Its translation: CASSPRLAFDEQFF. The chain has TRBV18 and TRBJ2-1; 8 bases match TRBD2. V was clipped by 3 bases and J by 8 bases; unmatched bases: 6. Germline CDR1 KGHSH, CDR2 LQKENI. The CDR3 covers 14 residues.

The chain combines TRBV7-3 with TRBJ2-7, with unresolved D. V lost 2 bases to trimming and J lost 4 bases, with 9 bases between them. Germline CDR1 is SGHTA and CDR2 is FQGTGA. The CDR3 has 13 residues. The CDR3 region has the DNA TGTGCCAGCAGCTTAGAGAGCGATTACGAGCAGTACTTC. Protein: CASSLESDYEQYF.

V and J are TRBV7-8 and TRBJ2-2; TRBD2 agrees at 8 bases. The CDR3 sequence is 16 residues long. In germline, CDR1 is SGHVS, CDR2 FQNEAQ. The V and J ends lost 5 bases and 7 bases, in that order; junction bases with no gene match: 12. The CDR3 nucleotides are TGTGCCAGCAGCCAAGTTAGCGGGATTAATAACGGGGAGCTGTTTTTT. Encoded protein: CASSQVSGINNGELFF.

The rearrangement uses TRBV28 and TRBJ2-2; TRBD2 agrees at 9 bases. V was clipped by 3 bases and J by 1 base; unmatched bases: 15. This CDR3 spans 20 amino acids. Per germline, CDR1 MDHEN and CDR2 SYDVKM. The CDR3 sequence: CASSFSLAGSGSRNTGELFF. CDR3 in DNA: TGTGCCAGCAGTTTTTCCCTAGCGGGGTCTGGCAGTCGGAACACCGGGGAGCTGTTTTTT.

The V call is TRBV18, the J call TRBJ2-1; D possibly corresponds to TRBD1 (6 bases). V dropped 2 bases and J dropped 6 bases, with 17 bases sitting between them. The CDR3 has 16 amino acids. Looked up from germline, CDR1 is KGHSH and CDR2 is LQKENI. The CDR3 DNA reads TGTGCCAGCTCACCAGGATGGGGGCGCGGGTTCAATGAGCAGTTCTTC. It yields the protein CASSPGWGRGFNEQFF.

This clone was seen a few times. CDR3 protein: CATSRDLGAIDQPQHF. In DNA form, the CDR3 reads TGTGCCACCAGCAGAGATTTGGGGGCGATCGATCAGCCCCAGCATTTT. The chain has TRBV15 and TRBJ1-5, with a weak D call TRBD1 (6 bases). Germline CDR1 LNHNV, CDR2 YYDKDF (reference sequence). The CDR3 totals 16 residues. V lost 0 bases to trimming and J lost 5 bases, with 14 bases between them.

The chain has TRBV11-2 and TRBJ2-1, with 9 bases lining up with TRBD1. The CDR3 contains 13 residues. CDR1 SGHAT and CDR2 FQNNGV come from the germline V gene. V was pared by 1 base and J by 11 bases, with 3 bases of the junction left unmatched. The CDR3, as DNA: TGTGCCAGCAGCTTAGGGGACAGGGAAAAGCAGTTCTTC. Translation gives CASSLGDREKQFF.

This clone occurred a few times. This chain uses TRBV7-2 with TRBJ2-3; 7 nucleotides line up with TRBD2. The CDR3 extends over 16 amino acids. Trimming took 2 bases from V and 4 from J; bases not matched to a gene: 9. The V gene's germline CDR1 is SGHTA and CDR2 FQGNSA. As DNA, the CDR3 is TGTGCCAGCAGCTTAAAAGTGGGAGGGCCGGCAGATACGCAGTATTTT. This encodes CASSLKVGGPADTQYF. Variable domain in full (rest from reference TRBV7-2 and TRBJ2-3): GAGVSQSPSNKVTEKGKDVELRCDPISGHTALYWYRQSLGQGLEFLIYFQGNSAPDKSGLPSDRFSAERTGGSVSTLTIQRTQQEDSAVYLCASSLKVGGPADTQYFGPGTRLTVL.

The chain is built from TRBV19 and TRBJ2-1; 8 bases are a match to TRBD2. This CDR3 comprises 13 residues. The V segment lost 6 bases and the J segment 6 bases; nucleotides outside the gene matches: 4. Looked up from germline, CDR1 is LNHDA and CDR2 is SQIVND (reference sequence). The CDR3 sequence: CASSGLAPNEQFF. CDR3 bases: TGTGCCAGTAGCGGACTAGCCCCCAATGAGCAGTTCTTC.

The V call is TRBV4-1, the J call TRBJ2-1; 11 bases are a match to TRBD2. With V trimmed by 4 bases and J by 2 bases, 7 bases remained unmatched. The germline gives CDR1 MGHRA, CDR2 YSYEKL. CDR3 length: 17 residues. CDR3 residues: CASSRGGTSGAYNEQFF. The CDR3 nucleotides are TGCGCCAGCAGCCGAGGAGGGACTAGCGGAGCCTACAATGAGCAGTTCTTC.

On this clone itself: A read error may account for a junction end that differs from germline. The gene calls are TRBV28 and TRBJ1-2; 9 bases agree with TRBD1. The CDR3 extends over 14 amino acids. Germline CDR1 reads MDHEN; CDR2 reads SYDVKM. This chain's CDR3 is CASSLTGTGSSFLF. CDR3 coding DNA: TGTGCCAGCAGTTTAACCGGGACAGGGTCCTCTTTCCTCTTC.

This chain connects TRBV28 to TRBJ2-7, with 14 nucleotides matching TRBD2. J gave up 9 bases and V 5 bases, and 3 bases lay outside the gene matches. The CDR3 extends over 13 amino acids. Per the germline V gene, CDR1 is MDHEN and CDR2 is SYDVKM. The CDR3 protein is CASSGTSGRRQYF. For the CDR3, the DNA is TGTGCCAGCAGTGGGACTAGCGGGAGAAGGCAGTACTTC.

This chain links TRBV27 with TRBJ2-7, with 10 positions matching TRBD2. V trimming: 6 bases; J trimming: 3 bases; junction bases outside the gene matches: 8. The CDR3 covers 15 residues. CDR1 MNHEY and CDR2 SMNVEV come from the germline V gene (reference sequence). CDR3 sequence: CASRDYSGRNYEQYF. The CDR3 DNA sequence: TGTGCCAGCAGAGATTATAGCGGGAGGAACTACGAGCAGTACTTC.

This CDR3 is CASSLEIRNTEAFF. CDR3 nucleotide sequence: TGTGCCAGCAGCCTCGAGATTCGGAACACTGAAGCTTTCTTT. The chain uses TRBV7-2 and TRBJ1-1; the D is unclear. Germline V CDR1 and CDR2: SGHTA, FQGNSA. The CDR3 consists of 14 residues. V lost 5 bases and J lost 1, with 11 bases in between.

This rearrangement joins TRBV6-1 to TRBJ1-5, with 8 bases that match TRBD1. V shed 9 bases, J shed 5 bases, and the junction held 6 bases outside the gene matches. CDR1 MNHNS and CDR2 SASEGT come from the germline V gene. The CDR3 is 13 amino acids. The CDR3 DNA reads as TGTGCCAGTGTGACAGGGGAGTATCAGCCCCAGCATTTT. Translating it yields CASVTGEYQPQHF.

The chain recombines TRBV7-6 with TRBJ2-7, with TRBD2 matching over 11 bases. Germline CDR1 and CDR2: SGHVS and FNYEAQ. The ends lost 5 bases at V and 2 bases at J; junction bases unmatched: 5. The CDR3 covers 15 residues. This CDR3 reads CASSQTSGGAYEQYF. The CDR3 nucleotides read TGTGCCAGCAGCCAAACTAGCGGGGGTGCCTACGAGCAGTACTTC.

The V and J genes are TRBV5-8 and TRBJ2-1, with a possible D match to TRBD2 (6 bases). This CDR3 has 15 amino acids. Deletions cut 2 bases from V and 3 bases from J, with 12 bases between. CDR1 SGHTS and CDR2 YDEGEE come from the germline V gene. DNA of the CDR3: TGTGCCAGCAGCTTCACCGGGAGAGGCTACAATGAGCAGTTCTTC. Encoded protein: CASSFTGRGYNEQFF.

The rearrangement uses TRBV2 and TRBJ2-5, with 7 bases that match TRBD2. Germline V gene sequence: CDR1 SNHLY, CDR2 FYNNEI. J was trimmed by 5 bases and V by 4 bases; bases with no gene match: 4. The CDR3 extends over 13 amino acids. CDR3 bases: TGTGCCAGCAGTGGGGAGGGTTGGGAGACCCAGTACTTC. Encoded protein: CASSGEGWETQYF.

The chain has TRBV7-2 and TRBJ1-2, with D perhaps TRBD1 (6 bases). The CDR3 consists of 12 residues. V lost 5 bases, J lost 10 bases, and 14 bases lay in between. From germline, CDR1 is SGHTA and CDR2 FQGNSA. The CDR3 sequence: CASSPTTGSYTF. As DNA, the CDR3 is TGTGCCAGCAGCCCCACGACAGGATCCTACACCTTC.

The V and J genes are TRBV11-2 and TRBJ1-5; 8 bases fit TRBD1. The CDR3 consists of 16 residues. Germline CDR1 and CDR2: SGHAT and FQNNGV. The V gene end was trimmed by 2 bases and the J gene end by 2 bases; junction bases not matched to a gene: 5. The CDR3 nucleotides are TGTGCCAGCAGCTTACAGGGGGCTAATGGCAATCAGCCCCAGCATTTT. Translating it yields CASSLQGANGNQPQHF. The full variable domain, its missing parts supplied by reference TRBV11-2 and TRBJ1-5, is EAGVAQSPRYKIIEKRQSVAFWCNPISGHATLYWYQQILGQGPKLLIQFQNNGVVDDSQLPKDRFSAERLKGVDSTLKIQPAKLEDSAVYLCASSLQGANGNQPQHFGDGTRLSIL.

In this sample, this clone turned up a few times. The J gene is TRBJ2-3, the V gene TRBV11-2; 8 bases agree with TRBD2. Trimming at V came to 5 bases and at J to 7 bases, leaving 14 bases not matched to a gene. The CDR3 length is 16 residues. From germline, CDR1 is SGHAT and CDR2 FQNNGV. The CDR3 sequence is CASSRTSGPQSHTQYF. The CDR3 DNA reads as TGTGCCAGCAGCCGTACTAGCGGCCCACAATCCCATACGCAGTATTTT. The full variable domain, with the rest looked up from reference TRBV11-2 and TRBJ2-3, is EAGVAQSPRYKIIEKRQSVAFWCNPISGHATLYWYQQILGQGPKLLIQFQNNGVVDDSQLPKDRFSAERLKGVDSTLKIQPAKLEDSAVYLCASSRTSGPQSHTQYFGPGTRLTVL.

This sequence joins TRBV5-1 and TRBJ2-3, with 8 bases aligning to TRBD2. CDR3 length equals 15 residues. Germline assignment: CDR1 SGHRS and CDR2 YFSETQ. Germline trimming cut 0 bases from V and 1 base from J; bases unmatched to any gene: 1. Written as DNA, the CDR3 is TGCGCCAGCAGCTTGGTGACTAGCGGCACAGATACGCAGTATTTT. Protein product: CASSLVTSGTDTQYF.